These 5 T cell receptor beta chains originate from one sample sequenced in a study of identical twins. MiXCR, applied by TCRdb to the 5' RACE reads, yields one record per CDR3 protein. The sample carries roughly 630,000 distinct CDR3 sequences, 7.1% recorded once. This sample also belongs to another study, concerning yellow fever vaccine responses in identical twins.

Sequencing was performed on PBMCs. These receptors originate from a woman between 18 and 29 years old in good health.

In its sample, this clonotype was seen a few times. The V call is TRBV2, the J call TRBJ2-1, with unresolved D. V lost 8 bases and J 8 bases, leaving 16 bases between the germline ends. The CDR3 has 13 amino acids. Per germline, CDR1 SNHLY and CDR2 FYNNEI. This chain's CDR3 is CASARHLTDEQFF. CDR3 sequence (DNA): TGTGCCAGCGCGAGACACCTAACGGATGAGCAGTTCTTC.

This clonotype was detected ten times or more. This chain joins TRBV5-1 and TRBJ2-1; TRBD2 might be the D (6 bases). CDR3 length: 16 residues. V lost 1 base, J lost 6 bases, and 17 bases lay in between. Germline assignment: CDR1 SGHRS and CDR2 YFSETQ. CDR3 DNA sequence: TGCGCCAGCAGCTTGCAGGAGCGGGCCAGGATCAATGAGCAGTTCTTC. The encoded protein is CASSLQERARINEQFF.

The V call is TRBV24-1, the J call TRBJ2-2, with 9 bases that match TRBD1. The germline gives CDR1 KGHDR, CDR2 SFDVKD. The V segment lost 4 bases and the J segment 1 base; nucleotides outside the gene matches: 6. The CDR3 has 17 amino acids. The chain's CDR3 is CATSDPMGQGNTGELFF. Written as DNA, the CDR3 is TGTGCCACCAGTGACCCAATGGGACAGGGGAACACCGGGGAGCTGTTTTTT.

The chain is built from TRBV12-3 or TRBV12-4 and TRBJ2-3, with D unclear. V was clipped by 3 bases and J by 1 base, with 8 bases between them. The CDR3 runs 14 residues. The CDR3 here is CASSFYSRTDTQYF. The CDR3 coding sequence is TGTGCCAGCAGTTTTTATAGCCGCACAGATACGCAGTATTTT.

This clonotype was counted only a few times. The CDR3 loop is CASSKGQVREWNTEAFF. CDR3 nucleotides: TGCGCCAGCAGCAAGGGACAGGTGCGAGAATGGAACACTGAAGCTTTCTTT. The V and J genes are TRBV5-1 and TRBJ1-1, with 8 bases matching TRBD1. V trimming: 4 bases; J trimming: 1 base; junction bases outside the gene matches: 12. The CDR3 runs to 17 residues. Per the germline V gene, CDR1 is SGHRS and CDR2 is YFSETQ.